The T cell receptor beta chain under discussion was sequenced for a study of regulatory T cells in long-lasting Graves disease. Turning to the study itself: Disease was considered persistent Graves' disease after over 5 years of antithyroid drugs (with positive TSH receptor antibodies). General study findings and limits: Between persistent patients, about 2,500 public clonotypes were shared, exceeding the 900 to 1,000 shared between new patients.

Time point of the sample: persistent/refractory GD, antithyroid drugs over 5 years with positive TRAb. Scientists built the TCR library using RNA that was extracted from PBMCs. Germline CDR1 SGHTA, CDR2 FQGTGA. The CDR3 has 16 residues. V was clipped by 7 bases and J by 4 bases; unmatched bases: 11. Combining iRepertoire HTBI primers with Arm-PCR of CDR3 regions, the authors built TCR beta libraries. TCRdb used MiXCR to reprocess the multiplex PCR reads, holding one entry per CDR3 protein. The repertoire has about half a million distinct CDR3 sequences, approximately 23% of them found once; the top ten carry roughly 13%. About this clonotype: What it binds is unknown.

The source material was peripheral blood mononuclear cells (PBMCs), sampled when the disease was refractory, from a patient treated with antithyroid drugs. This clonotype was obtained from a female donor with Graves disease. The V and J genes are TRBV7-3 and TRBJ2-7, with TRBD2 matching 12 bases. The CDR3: CASTISTSGRRYEQYF. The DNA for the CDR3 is TGTGCCAGCACCATTTCTACTAGCGGGAGGAGGTACGAGCAGTACTTC.